The TCR beta chain described here comes from a study of tumor-infiltrating lymphocytes in primary liver carcinoma. Looking at the study overall: Among the tumors, stages were T1-T3 N0M0 and sizes about 4 to 11 cm. Samples had roughly 3.5 to 8 million productive TCRbeta reads, comparable between tissue types.

Regarding the study as a whole: Pairs of tumor regions overlapped more than tumor-adjacent and tumor-blood pairs did.

Making TCR beta cDNA involved approximately 0.5 ug total RNA and a constant-region primer. What produced the TCR beta libraries was three nested multiplex PCR rounds using slightly modified ARM-PCR. For roughly 10 cycles apiece, the opening two PCR rounds ran with TRBV1-TRBV30 forward primers and a C-beta reverse primer. Using its own MiXCR run on the multiplex PCR reads, TCRdb lists one record per CDR3 protein. The sample consists of hundreds of thousands of distinct CDR3 sequences, roughly three fifths of them appearing once. Unsorted whole blood yielded the blood RNA, and germline DNA was also extracted. Trimming left V 6 bases short and J 8 bases short, with 13 bases between. The CDR3 contains 12 residues. Turning to this clonotype: The antigen remains unidentified.

The TCR was taken from a woman aged 30 to 39 with primary liver carcinoma and hepatitis B virus infection. The rearrangement joins TRBV12-3 or TRBV12-4 to TRBJ1-2, with a possible D match to TRBD1 (5 bases). The sequencing input was peripheral blood. The CDR3, as DNA: TGTGCCAGCAGGCCCGGGGGAGGGGGCTACACCTTC. Translating gives CASRPGGGGYTF.